The clone carrying this T cell receptor beta chain showed up just a few times. Its antigen is unknown. These data belong to a study of regulatory T cells in long-lasting Graves disease. This CDR3 comprises 13 residues. The germline V gene has CDR1 SGHRS and CDR2 YFSETQ. With 0 bases removed from V and 3 bases from J, the gap between germline ends came to 6 bases. Time point given: newly diagnosed GD, antithyroid drugs for less than 3 months. The TCR library was made from RNA that had been extracted from PBMCs in TRIzol. Study-level findings and limits: Persistent patients shared more public clonotypes (2,741) than new patients (approximately 1,000).

Investigators prepared the TCR beta libraries by applying iRepertoire HTBI primers and Arm-PCR of CDR3 regions. TCRdb processed the multiplex PCR reads anew with MiXCR; each CDR3 protein has one entry. The sample holds 350,000 to 450,000 distinct CDR3 sequences; 12% are singletons and the top ten take approximately 19%. The sample was also reused in another study, on T cells in Graves' hyperthyroidism and ophthalmopathy. That paper adds: The TCR CDR3 was amplified in a first-round RT-PCR using the HTBI primer set.

The TCR sequence derives from a woman between 18 and 29 years old with Graves disease. The sequenced sample was peripheral blood mononuclear cells (PBMCs), obtained at new diagnosis, from a patient treated with antithyroid drugs. The chain uses TRBV5-1 and TRBJ2-5; D is unresolved. The DNA of the CDR3 is TGCGCCAGCAGCTTGGAAACAGAAGAGACCCAGTACTTC. Its protein product is CASSLETEETQYF.